One and the same sample provided the 8 T cell receptor beta chains below, sequenced in a study of OX40 agonist ivuxolimab in advanced cancers. TCRdb's table, derived via immunoSEQ multiplex PCR, lists solely in-frame clones and lacks some. The table has 70,000 to 85,000 clones, 94% seen once. The sample here was CD4+ or CD8+ T cells sorted from blood, taken in a trial of the OX40 agonist ivuxolimab. These TCRs come from an adult with an advanced solid tumor such as melanoma, head and neck, liver or kidney cancer.

The genes are TRBV30 and TRBJ1-3; possibly TRBD1 for D (5 bases). The CDR3 is 16 residues long. The germline V gene encodes CDR1 GTSNPN and CDR2 SVGIG (reference sequence). V gave up 4 bases and J gave up 0 bases, with 16 bases separating them. The DNA for the CDR3 is TGTGCCTGGACGGGGCGGGCGCGGTACTCTGGAAACACCATATATTTT. It encodes CAWTGRARYSGNTIYF.

The genes are TRBV10-2 and TRBJ2-7; 12 positions match TRBD1. The J segment lost 6 bases and the V segment lost 3 bases, leaving 9 bases of the junction unmatched. This CDR3 contains 16 residues. The germline V gene has CDR1 WSHSY and CDR2 SAAADI. In DNA form, the CDR3 reads TGCGCCAGCAGTGAAACGGTGGGACAGGGGGCGAGCGAGCAGTACTTC. This translates into CASSETVGQGASEQYF.

This chain links TRBV4-1 with TRBJ2-3; TRBD1 or TRBD2 may be the D gene (5 bases each). Germline V gives CDR1 MGHRA, CDR2 YSYEKL. The CDR3 loop spans 14 amino acids. V dropped 6 bases and J dropped 2 bases, with 12 bases sitting between them. CDR3 sequence reads: CASRSGPNTDTQYF. CDR3 nucleotide sequence: TGCGCCAGCAGGTCGGGACCTAACACAGATACGCAGTATTTT.

The V and J genes are TRBV14 and TRBJ1-2; no firm D call. Germline values: CDR1 SGHDN, CDR2 FVKESK. The CDR3 covers 14 residues. V was cut by 1 base and J by 3 bases, with 9 bases left in between. The CDR3 coding sequence is TGTGCCAGCAGCCAAGGGGTCAGGTACTATGGCTACACCTTC. Its translation: CASSQGVRYYGYTF.

This chain connects TRBV19 to TRBJ2-7; D remains unclear. Looked up from germline, CDR1 is LNHDA and CDR2 is SQIVND (reference sequence). V was cut by 6 bases and J by 0 bases, with 12 bases left in between. The CDR3 has 14 residues. The CDR3 protein is CASRPMSTSYEQYF. In DNA form, the CDR3 reads TGTGCCAGTAGACCGATGTCCACCTCCTACGAGCAGTACTTC.

The rearrangement links TRBV15 to TRBJ1-2, with a weak D call TRBD1 (5 bases). With 1 base removed from V and 4 bases from J, the gap between germline ends came to 7 bases. The CDR3 length is 13 residues. Per germline, CDR1 LNHNV and CDR2 YYDKDF (reference sequence). The DNA of the CDR3 is TGTGCCACCAGCAGAGCGGGGACCTATGGCTACACCTTC. Translation: CATSRAGTYGYTF.

This chain connects TRBV9 to TRBJ2-7, with D unresolved. The germline V gene encodes CDR1 SGDLS and CDR2 YYNGEE. Trimming cost V 2 bases and J 1 base, with 13 bases left between them. CDR3 length equals 15 residues. CDR3 coding DNA: TGTGCCAGCAGCGTCACCCCCGCCGGATCCTACGAGCAGTACTTC. Encoded protein: CASSVTPAGSYEQYF.

This clone was recorded once. The genes are TRBV4-1 and TRBJ1-5, with unresolved D. CDR1 is MGHRA, CDR2 YSYEKL, per germline. The germline V and J ends were trimmed by 3 bases and 4 bases, with 13 bases remaining between them. The CDR3 is 15 residues long. The CDR3 DNA is TGCGCCAGCAGCCAGGAAGTGTTGGGTAATCAGCCCCAGCATTTT. This sequence encodes CASSQEVLGNQPQHF.